Each of the 3 T cell receptor beta chains below was sequenced from the same sample in a study of blood T cell repertoires in COVID-19. Produced via immunoSEQ multiplex PCR; TCRdb's table is partial and in-frame only. The top ten hold under 11% of the sample, which has under 100,000 clones, 82% seen once. Specimen: peripheral blood. These receptors originate from a man aged 55 to 70 with acute or convalescent COVID-19.

This chain joins TRBV18 and TRBJ1-5; D is ambiguous. The CDR3 consists of 15 residues. Trimming left V 1 base short and J 0 bases short, with 7 bases between. Per germline, CDR1 KGHSH and CDR2 LQKENI. The CDR3 protein is CASSPRGISNQPQHF. The CDR3 bases are TGTGCCAGCTCACCACGAGGGATTAGCAATCAGCCCCAGCATTTT.

V and J are TRBV4-3 and TRBJ2-7; 9 positions match TRBD1. V trimming: 4 bases; J trimming: 1 base; junction bases outside the gene matches: 2. The CDR3 runs 14 residues. Germline V lookup: CDR1 LGHNA, CDR2 YSLEER. DNA for the CDR3: TGCGCCAGCAGCCGGGACAGGGAGTCCTACGAGCAGTACTTC. It is translated as CASSRDRESYEQYF.

Only one count was recorded for this clone. The gene calls are TRBV11-3 and TRBJ2-1; 9 bases fit TRBD2. This CDR3 has 15 amino acids. V trimming: 5 bases; J trimming: 8 bases; junction bases outside the gene matches: 10. CDR1 is SGHNT, CDR2 YENEEA, per germline. The CDR3 here is CASSPAGGPGDEQFF. CDR3 coding DNA: TGTGCCAGCAGCCCGGCGGGAGGGCCGGGCGATGAGCAGTTCTTC.